This entry lists 24 T cell receptor beta chains sequenced from one sample in a study of cytomegalovirus exposure and HLA in healthy donors. Amplification used 60 Vbeta primers and 13 Jbeta primers. The protocol was immunoSEQ multiplex PCR, while the TCRdb copy is restricted to in-frame clones and leaves out a portion. The sample holds under 130,000 clones, 74% seen once. Material for sequencing was PBMCs. All receptors come from a man aged 45-65 years in good health and CMV-seropositive.

This CDR3 is CASSLAQGAAEAFF. The CDR3 nucleotides read TGTGCCAGCAGCCTCGCTCAGGGGGCGGCTGAAGCTTTCTTT. The genes are TRBV5-4 and TRBJ1-1; 8 nucleotides line up with TRBD1. CDR3 length: 14 amino acids. In germline, CDR1 is SGHNT, CDR2 YYREEE (reference sequence). V was pared by 4 bases and J by 6 bases, with 8 bases of the junction left unmatched. Supplemented by reference TRBV5-4 and TRBJ1-1, the full variable domain reads ETGVTQSPTHLIKTRGQQVTLRCSSQSGHNTVSWYQQALGQGPQFIFQYYREEENGRGNFPPRFSGLQFPNYSSELNVNALELDDSALYLCASSLAQGAAEAFFGQGTRLTVV.

A word on this clone: A read error may produce the germline difference seen at one junction end. V and J are TRBV4-1 and TRBJ2-4, with TRBD2 as a possible D gene (7 bases). The CDR3 has 17 amino acids. Per germline, CDR1 MGHRA and CDR2 YSYEKL. CDR3 nucleotides: TGCGCCAGCGGCCAAGATGGGGGGGGCCCGAGCAAAAACATTCAGTACTTC. The encoded protein is CASGQDGGGPSKNIQYF.

The CDR3 here is CASSLDRGYTEAFF. The CDR3 DNA sequence: TGCGCCAGCAGCTTGGATAGGGGGTACACTGAAGCTTTCTTT. The chain links TRBV5-1 to TRBJ1-1, with a weak D call TRBD1 (6 bases). The CDR3 has 14 amino acids. Germline V lookup: CDR1 SGHRS, CDR2 YFSETQ. The V end lost 0 bases, the J end lost 3 bases, and 9 bases lay between the germline ends.

The chain has TRBV15 and TRBJ1-2; TRBD1 aligns across 11 bases. Germline trimming cut 8 bases from V and 4 bases from J; bases unmatched to any gene: 6. CDR1 and CDR2 (germline): LNHNV, YYDKDF (reference sequence). The CDR3 extends over 14 amino acids. CDR3 in DNA: TGTGCCACCGGAATCGGGACAGGGGGCTATGGCTACACCTTC. It codes for CATGIGTGGYGYTF.

The chain combines TRBV29-1 with TRBJ1-1; TRBD1 is a possible D gene (6 bases). CDR1 is SQVTM, CDR2 ANQGSEA, per germline. Trimming removed 4 bases from V and 4 bases from J, with 13 bases in between. The CDR3 runs 13 residues. The CDR3 here is CSVAGGQGTEAFF. The DNA of the CDR3 is TGCAGCGTTGCGGGGGGGCAAGGCACTGAAGCTTTCTTT.

The gene calls are TRBV28 and TRBJ1-2, with D possibly being TRBD1 (5 bases). This CDR3 region has 14 residues. Trimming pared 3 bases from V and 8 bases from J, leaving 16 bases between. Germline V gene lookup returns CDR1 MDHEN and CDR2 SYDVKM. CDR3 DNA: TGTGCCAGCAGTTTTATAAGGGGCGCGAAGGGCTACACCTTC. Protein: CASSFIRGAKGYTF.

This clone occurred a few times. The chain carries TRBV28 and TRBJ1-5; 8 positions match TRBD1. This CDR3 comprises 13 residues. Germline CDR1 is MDHEN and CDR2 is SYDVKM. J gave up 3 bases and V 9 bases, and 4 bases lay outside the gene matches. The CDR3 DNA reads TGTGCCAGTTCGACAGGGGCCAATCAGCCCCAGCATTTT. This gives the protein CASSTGANQPQHF.

The chain combines TRBV10-3 with TRBJ2-1; 12 bases fit TRBD2. The CDR3 length is 17 residues. V lost 10 bases, J lost 6 bases, and 16 bases stayed unmatched. Looked up from germline, CDR1 is ENHRY and CDR2 is SYGVKD. The CDR3 DNA follows: TGTGCCACAATGGGACTAGCGGGTTCCTCAGGTTTCAATGAGCAGTTCTTC. It is translated as CATMGLAGSSGFNEQFF.

The chain links TRBV21-1 to TRBJ2-1; the table's TRBD1 call for D was not verified on the DNA. TRBV21-1 represents a pseudogene. The CDR3 consists of 16 residues. The CDR3 DNA is TGTGCCAGCAGCAAAGAAAGGGGCAGGGTGGTCAATGAGCAGTTCTTC. It translates to CASSKERGRVVNEQFF.

The V call is TRBV4-2, the J call TRBJ2-2; weak D call: TRBD1 (5 bases). CDR1 and CDR2 from the germline V gene are LGHNA and YNFKEQ. This CDR3 is 15 amino acids long. The ends were cut back, 2 bases at V and 1 base at J, with 8 bases in the middle. The CDR3 loop is CASSQIDRNTGELFF. For the CDR3, the DNA is TGTGCCAGCAGCCAAATAGACAGGAACACCGGGGAGCTGTTTTTT.

The chain joins TRBV4-1 to TRBJ1-2, with 8 bases fitting TRBD1. The CDR3 loop spans 17 amino acids. Trimming cost V 0 bases and J 2 bases; bases outside gene matches: 8. Germline CDR1 MGHRA, CDR2 YSYEKL. The CDR3, as DNA: TGCGCCAGCAGCCAAGATCTTCCCTACAGGGGGAACTATGGCTACACCTTC. It is translated as CASSQDLPYRGNYGYTF.

This clone was recorded once. This rearrangement joins TRBV2 to TRBJ2-2; D perhaps matches TRBD1 (7 bases). The CDR3 is made up of 14 amino acids. Trimming stripped 7 bases from V and 1 base from J, with 10 bases between. The V gene's germline CDR1 is SNHLY and CDR2 FYNNEI. CDR3 bases: TGTGCCAGCACCAGGGGGGAGAACACCGGGGAGCTGTTTTTT. It encodes CASTRGENTGELFF.

This clone was observed once. The chain links TRBV2 to TRBJ2-3; 7 nucleotides match TRBD2. The CDR3 runs 12 residues. V lost 6 bases to trimming and J lost 4 bases; unmatched junction nucleotides: 1. Germline lookup yields CDR1 SNHLY and CDR2 FYNNEI. The CDR3 DNA sequence: TGTGCCAGCAGACTAGCGTCAGATACGCAGTATTTT. This codes for CASRLASDTQYF.

The sample holds a few counts of this clone. V gene TRBV5-1 combines with J gene TRBJ2-5, with 7 bases fitting TRBD2. CDR3 length: 13 residues. V lost 4 bases and J lost 2; bases outside the gene matches: 2. Germline lookup yields CDR1 SGHRS and CDR2 YFSETQ. CDR3 nucleotides: TGCGCCAGCAGCGGGGGGGGACAAGAGACCCAGTACTTC. It specifies CASSGGGQETQYF.

The V call is TRBV2, the J call TRBJ1-2; D unclear. CDR3 length: 13 amino acids. V lost 8 bases, J lost 0 bases, and 10 bases lay in between. Germline V CDR1 and CDR2: SNHLY, FYNNEI. The CDR3, as DNA: TGTGCCAGCCGCATACACGCTAACTATGGCTACACCTTC. This encodes CASRIHANYGYTF.

The chain recombines TRBV7-6 with TRBJ2-2, with 7 nucleotides matching TRBD2. J lost 4 bases, V lost 6 bases, and 5 bases had no gene match. This CDR3 comprises 14 residues. CDR1 and CDR2 (germline): SGHVS, FNYEAQ. The CDR3 protein is CASRGERGTGELFF. The CDR3 nucleotides read TGTGCCAGCAGGGGGGAGCGGGGCACCGGGGAGCTGTTTTTT.

The V call is TRBV5-6, the J call TRBJ2-5; 8 nucleotides agree with TRBD2. There are 14 residues in the CDR3. V lost 1 base and J lost 2; bases outside the gene matches: 1. The germline gives CDR1 SGHDT, CDR2 YYEEEE. The CDR3, as DNA: TGTGCCAGCAGCTTGAGCGGGAGACAAGAGACCCAGTACTTC. Its translation is CASSLSGRQETQYF.

The CDR3 here is CASSLERTYSYEQYF. The CDR3 DNA sequence: TGTGCCAGCAGCTTAGAACGGACATATTCCTACGAGCAGTACTTC. The chain is built from TRBV11-2 and TRBJ2-7, with a possible D match to TRBD1 (5 bases). V gave up 0 bases and J gave up 1 base, with 10 bases separating them. The CDR3 spans 15 residues. Germline V gene data show CDR1 as SGHAT and CDR2 as FQNNGV. Drawing the rest from reference TRBV11-2 and TRBJ2-7, the complete variable domain is EAGVAQSPRYKIIEKRQSVAFWCNPISGHATLYWYQQILGQGPKLLIQFQNNGVVDDSQLPKDRFSAERLKGVDSTLKIQPAKLEDSAVYLCASSLERTYSYEQYFGPGTRLTVT.

This chain's CDR3 is CASSQGPRTEAFF. For the CDR3, the DNA is TGTGCCAGCAGTCAGGGCCCGAGGACTGAAGCTTTCTTT. The genes are TRBV2 and TRBJ1-1; D perhaps matches TRBD1 (5 bases). V was shortened by 5 bases and J by 5 bases, with 12 bases between the two germline ends. Germline V gives CDR1 SNHLY, CDR2 FYNNEI. The CDR3 extends over 13 amino acids.

This clone appeared a few times. The chain has TRBV5-1 and TRBJ2-5, with unresolved D. The CDR3 is 15 amino acids. Looked up from germline, CDR1 is SGHRS and CDR2 is YFSETQ. Trimming stripped 4 bases from V and 6 bases from J, with 19 bases between. CDR3 sequence (DNA): TGCGCCAGCAGCCCAGGTACATTGTCCGCTCAGACCCAGTACTTC. Its protein product is CASSPGTLSAQTQYF. Drawing the rest from reference TRBV5-1 and TRBJ2-5, the complete variable domain is KAGVTQTPRYLIKTRGQQVTLSCSPISGHRSVSWYQQTPGQGLQFLFEYFSETQRNKGNFPGRFSGRQFSNSRSEMNVSTLELGDSALYLCASSPGTLSAQTQYFGPGTRLLVL.

This rearrangement joins TRBV6-4 to TRBJ1-3; D may be TRBD1 (6 bases). Looked up from germline, CDR1 is MRHNA and CDR2 is SNTAGT. V lost 2 bases and J 2 bases, leaving 7 bases between the germline ends. This CDR3 is 14 amino acids long. In DNA form, the CDR3 reads TGTGCCAGCAGTGACAGGGGGACTGGAAACACCATATATTTT. Its translation is CASSDRGTGNTIYF.

This clone appeared once. The chain has TRBV10-3 and TRBJ2-2; 10 positions match TRBD1. V shed 7 bases and J 0 bases; nucleotides not matched to a gene: 5. Germline CDR1 and CDR2: ENHRY and SYGVKD. The CDR3 is made up of 16 amino acids. The CDR3, as DNA: TGTGCCATCAAGCCGGGGACAGGGGCGAACACCGGGGAGCTGTTTTTT. The encoded protein is CAIKPGTGANTGELFF.

The V gene is TRBV7-9, the J gene TRBJ1-1, with TRBD1 identical over 7 bases. The ends lost 5 bases at V and 3 bases at J; junction bases unmatched: 3. The CDR3 runs to 13 residues. Germline lookup yields CDR1 SEHNR and CDR2 FQNEAQ (reference sequence). Here the CDR3 DNA reads TGTGCCAGCAGCCCTGACAGGGACACTGAAGCTTTCTTT. Its protein is CASSPDRDTEAFF.

This clone showed up just a few times. This rearrangement joins TRBV9 to TRBJ2-7; 11 bases are a match to TRBD1. This CDR3 region has 15 residues. Germline V gene sequence: CDR1 SGDLS, CDR2 YYNGEE. Trimming at V came to 4 bases and at J to 6 bases, leaving 9 bases not matched to a gene. The CDR3 here is CASSPFRDRGVEQYF. The CDR3 coding sequence is TGTGCCAGCAGCCCATTCCGGGACAGGGGGGTCGAGCAGTACTTC.